This T cell receptor (beta chain) was sequenced in a study of STAT3 mutations in large granular lymphocyte leukemia. Average productive template count per sample was approximately 40,000. Data came from immunoSEQ multiplex PCR; TCRdb stores just in-frame clones and leaves some out. The sample shows just over 15,000 clones, over 90% of them seen only once. Study observations and caveats: Some patients had dominant TCR clones larger than their STAT3 mutant burden. Every T-cell large granular lymphocyte leukemia patient had at least one immunodominant TCR beta clonotype. After therapy, 6 of 18 patients switched clonotypes, all new clones STAT3 wild type. Clonal expansion was inferred from samples taken at other timepoints.

A word on this clone: Its antigen is as yet unknown.

The CDR3 loop spans 16 amino acids. V gave up 1 base and J gave up 6 bases, with 17 bases separating them. Per germline, CDR1 MGHRA and CDR2 YSYEKL. Sequencing was carried out using peripheral blood mononuclear cells. This chain connects TRBV4-1 to TRBJ2-3; TRBD1 is a possible D gene (6 bases). This TCR derives from a woman in her 50s with T-cell large granular lymphocyte leukemia. Some clones in this sample may be carry-over from other donors' samples. DNA of the CDR3: TGCGCCAGCAGCCAAGTAACACTAAGGGGGTTTGATACGCAGTATTTT. It specifies CASSQVTLRGFDTQYF.